This T cell receptor beta chain was documented in a study of identical twins. TCRdb processed the 5' RACE reads anew with MiXCR; each CDR3 protein has one entry. This sample yields around 450,000 distinct CDR3 sequences, of which 14% are seen a single time; 0.4% to 0.55% belongs to the top ten. Every donor was a healthy Caucasian. In addition, the sample was reused for a study of yellow fever vaccine responses in identical twins.

The TCR was taken from a woman younger than 35 in good health. The sequencing input was CD4+ T cells sorted from blood.

The CDR3, as DNA: TGTGCCATCAGTGACTCGGGACTAGGAAGTAAGGATGAGCAGTTCTTC. It yields the protein CAISDSGLGSKDEQFF. The chain has TRBV10-3 and TRBJ2-1, with 8 positions matching TRBD2. The CDR3 has 16 residues. J gave up 8 bases and V 3 bases, and 12 bases lay outside the gene matches. CDR1 ENHRY and CDR2 SYGVKD come from the germline V gene.